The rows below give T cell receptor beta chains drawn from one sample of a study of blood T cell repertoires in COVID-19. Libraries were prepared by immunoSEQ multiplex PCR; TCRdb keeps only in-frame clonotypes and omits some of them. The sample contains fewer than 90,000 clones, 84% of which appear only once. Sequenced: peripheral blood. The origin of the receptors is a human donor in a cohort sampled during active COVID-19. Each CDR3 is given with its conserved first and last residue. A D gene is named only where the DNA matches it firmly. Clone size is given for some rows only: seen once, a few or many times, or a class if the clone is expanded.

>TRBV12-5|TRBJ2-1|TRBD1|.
CASGLEKGTGGFWEQFF
TGTGCTAGTGGTTTGGAAAAGGGGACAGGGGGGTTCTGGGAGCAGTTCTTC
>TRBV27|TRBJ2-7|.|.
CASSTTRQQFSYEQYF
TGTGCCAGCAGTACAACCCGACAGCAGTTCTCCTACGAGCAGTACTTC
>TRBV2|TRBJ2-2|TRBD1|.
CASTEPGQGHTGELFF
TGTGCCAGCACCGAGCCGGGACAGGGGCACACCGGGGAGCTGTTTTTT
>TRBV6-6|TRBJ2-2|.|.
CASSFGQNTGELFF
TGTGCCAGCAGTTTTGGACAGAACACCGGGGAGCTGTTTTTT
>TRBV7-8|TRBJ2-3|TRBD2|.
CASSLRRGGLDTQYF
TGTGCCAGCAGCTTAAGGCGGGGGGGCCTTGATACGCAGTATTTT
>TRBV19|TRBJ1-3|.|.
CASSRSSSGNTIYF
TGTGCCAGTAGTCGTTCGAGCTCTGGAAACACCATATATTTT
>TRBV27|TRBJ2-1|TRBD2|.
CASSLGTSGGLTNEQFF
TGTGCCAGCAGTTTGGGGACTAGCGGGGGCCTTACTAATGAGCAGTTCTTC
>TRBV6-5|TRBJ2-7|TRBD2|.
CASSSLSRGGSYEQYF
TGTGCCAGCAGTTCCCTCAGCCGCGGGGGTTCCTACGAGCAGTACTTC
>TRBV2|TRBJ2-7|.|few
CASSAGGLIQQYF
TGTGCCAGCAGTGCAGGAGGTCTAATCCAGCAGTACTTC
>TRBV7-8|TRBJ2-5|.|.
CASSLAGGQTQYF
TGTGCCAGCAGCTTGGCAGGAGGGCAGACCCAGTACTTC
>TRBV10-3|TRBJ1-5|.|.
CAITRGGNQPQHF
TGTGCCATCACCCGGGGGGGCAATCAGCCCCAGCATTTT
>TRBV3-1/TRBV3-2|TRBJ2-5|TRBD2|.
CASSDRTSGSRETQYF
TGTGCCAGCAGCGACCGGACTAGCGGGAGTAGAGAGACCCAGTACTTC
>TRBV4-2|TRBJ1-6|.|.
CASSQDPQGNPYNSPLHF
TGTGCCAGCAGCCAAGATCCCCAGGGAAACCCCTATAATTCACCCCTCCACTTT
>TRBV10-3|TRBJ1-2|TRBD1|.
CAISGTGALGYGYTF
TGTGCCATCAGTGGGACAGGGGCCCTCGGCTATGGCTACACCTTC
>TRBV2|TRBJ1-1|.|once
CASSRQERTEAFF
TGTGCCAGCAGTCGACAGGAGAGGACTGAAGCTTTCTTT
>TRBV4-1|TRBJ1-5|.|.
CASSEGSRGGNQPQHF
TGCGCCAGCAGCGAAGGGAGCCGGGGTGGAAATCAGCCCCAGCATTTT
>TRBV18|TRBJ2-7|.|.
CASSLESSYEQYF
TGTGCCAGCTCCCTAGAGAGCTCCTACGAGCAGTACTTC
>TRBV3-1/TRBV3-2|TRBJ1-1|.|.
CASSQSAAMNTEAFF
TGTGCCAGCAGCCAAAGTGCCGCTATGAACACTGAAGCTTTCTTT
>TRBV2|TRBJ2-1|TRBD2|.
CASRPNSGVANEQFF
TGTGCCAGCAGGCCCAATAGCGGGGTTGCTAATGAGCAGTTCTTC